Each of the 3 T cell receptor beta chains below was sequenced from the same sample in a study of somatic mutations in cytotoxic T cells in rheumatoid arthritis. The method was immunoSEQ multiplex PCR; TCRdb's version includes in-frame clones alone and lacks a portion of them. Here the sample spans about 16,000 clones, roughly 80% being singletons. Sequences were obtained from CD8+ T cells sorted from blood. These receptors originate from an adult with rheumatoid arthritis.

This chain uses TRBV7-9 with TRBJ2-7; 7 bases match TRBD1. The CDR3 extends over 13 amino acids. Germline-derived CDR1 and CDR2 are SEHNR and FQNEAQ (reference sequence). V shed 4 bases and J 6 bases; nucleotides not matched to a gene: 6. As DNA, the CDR3 is TGTGCCAGCAGCTCACCCACAGGGGCCGAGCAGTACTTC. Its protein product is CASSSPTGAEQYF.

The V gene is TRBV19, the J gene TRBJ2-3, with a tentative D call TRBD1 (6 bases). CDR3 length: 16 residues. Germline V lookup: CDR1 LNHDA, CDR2 SQIVND (reference sequence). Trimming left V 5 bases short and J 6 bases short, with 21 bases between. CDR3: CASSLYPTGLLDTQYF. The DNA of the CDR3 is TGTGCCAGTAGTCTCTACCCCACAGGGCTCCTGGATACGCAGTATTTT.

V usage is TRBV9 and J usage is TRBJ2-2, with TRBD1 as a possible D gene (5 bases). The CDR3 loop spans 17 amino acids. Germline CDR1 and CDR2: SGDLS and YYNGEE. Trimming took 1 base from V and 4 from J, leaving 17 bases between them. CDR3 sequence (DNA): TGTGCCAGCAGCGTACGTGGGGCTGGGAAGAGCACCGGGGAGCTGTTTTTT. Translating gives CASSVRGAGKSTGELFF.